The rows below give T cell receptor beta chains drawn from one sample of a study of blood T cell repertoires in COVID-19. The protocol was immunoSEQ multiplex PCR, while the TCRdb copy is restricted to in-frame clones and leaves out a portion. This sample carries 100,000 to 150,000 clones, around 89% of them seen once, and the ten largest clones take roughly 7.6%. Sequencing used peripheral blood. These receptors were collected from a man in his fifties or sixties with acute or convalescent COVID-19. CDR3s include the opening cysteine and the closing phenylalanine or tryptophan. A D gene is named only where the DNA matches it firmly. Not every row has a clone size; where given, it reads once, few, many or a size class.

abundance: -
j_gene: TRBJ2-1
v_gene: TRBV7-8
d_gene: -
CDR3aa: CASSLLPQREFF
CDR3nt: TGTGCCAGCAGCTTATTGCCCCAACGGGAGTTCTTC

abundance: once
j_gene: TRBJ2-7
v_gene: TRBV10-3
d_gene: TRBD1
CDR3aa: CAITEGQIAYEQYF
CDR3nt: TGTGCCATCACTGAGGGACAGATTGCTTACGAGCAGTACTTC

abundance: -
j_gene: TRBJ2-7
v_gene: TRBV5-1
d_gene: -
CDR3aa: CASSSTDYEQYF
CDR3nt: TGCGCCAGCAGCTCTACAGACTACGAGCAGTACTTC

abundance: once
j_gene: TRBJ2-3
v_gene: TRBV6-5
d_gene: -
CDR3aa: CASSNEGRDTQYF
CDR3nt: TGTGCCAGCAGTAACGAAGGGAGGGATACGCAGTATTTT

abundance: -
j_gene: TRBJ2-2
v_gene: TRBV24-1
d_gene: -
CDR3aa: CATSDPGGETGELFF
CDR3nt: TGTGCCACCAGTGACCCCGGTGGGGAGACCGGGGAGCTGTTTTTT

abundance: few
j_gene: TRBJ2-6
v_gene: TRBV27
d_gene: TRBD1
CDR3aa: CASRRGTGVPGANVLTF
CDR3nt: TGTGCCAGCAGGCGCGGGACAGGGGTTCCTGGGGCCAACGTCCTGACTTTC

abundance: -
j_gene: TRBJ1-2
v_gene: TRBV19
d_gene: -
CDR3aa: CASSIEASRGYTF
CDR3nt: TGTGCCAGTAGTATCGAGGCCTCCCGGGGCTACACCTTC

abundance: -
j_gene: TRBJ2-3
v_gene: TRBV15
d_gene: TRBD2
CDR3aa: CATSRPPGLAGGDGDTQYF
CDR3nt: TGTGCCACCAGCAGACCACCGGGACTAGCGGGAGGGGATGGGGATACGCAGTATTTT

abundance: few
j_gene: TRBJ2-5
v_gene: TRBV24-1
d_gene: -
CDR3aa: CATSDSIRGETQYF
CDR3nt: TGTGCCACCAGTGACTCGATCAGGGGCGAGACCCAGTACTTC

abundance: many
j_gene: TRBJ2-7
v_gene: TRBV4-3
d_gene: -
CDR3aa: CASSQDLYGYEQYF
CDR3nt: TGCGCCAGCAGCCAAGATCTGTACGGCTACGAGCAGTACTTC

abundance: -
j_gene: TRBJ2-5
v_gene: TRBV7-2
d_gene: TRBD2
CDR3aa: CASSFPGLAGEETQYF
CDR3nt: TGTGCCAGCAGCTTCCCGGGACTAGCGGGAGAAGAGACCCAGTACTTC

abundance: -
j_gene: TRBJ2-7
v_gene: TRBV3-1/TRBV3-2
d_gene: -
CDR3aa: CASSRLSYEQYF
CDR3nt: TGTGCCAGCAGCCGCCTATCCTACGAGCAGTACTTC

abundance: -
j_gene: TRBJ2-1
v_gene: TRBV9
d_gene: TRBD1
CDR3aa: CASSVMGQNNEQFF
CDR3nt: TGTGCCAGCAGCGTAATGGGACAGAACAATGAGCAGTTCTTC

abundance: -
j_gene: TRBJ2-2
v_gene: TRBV18
d_gene: -
CDR3aa: CASSPDVQGWTGELFF
CDR3nt: TGTGCCAGCTCACCAGACGTACAGGGTTGGACCGGGGAGCTGTTTTTT

abundance: -
j_gene: TRBJ2-7
v_gene: TRBV5-6
d_gene: -
CDR3aa: CASSSDTSYEQYF
CDR3nt: TGTGCCAGCAGCTCTGACACCTCCTACGAGCAGTACTTC

abundance: -
j_gene: TRBJ1-5
v_gene: TRBV24-1
d_gene: TRBD1
CDR3aa: CASTTGNQPQHF
CDR3nt: TGTGCCAGCACGACAGGGAATCAGCCCCAGCATTTT

abundance: -
j_gene: TRBJ2-3
v_gene: TRBV5-1
d_gene: -
CDR3aa: CASSLVAFTDTQYF
CDR3nt: TGCGCCAGCAGCTTGGTAGCATTTACAGATACGCAGTATTTT

abundance: -
j_gene: TRBJ1-1
v_gene: TRBV19
d_gene: -
CDR3aa: CASQGRREAFF
CDR3nt: TGTGCCAGTCAGGGGCGCCGAGAAGCTTTCTTT

abundance: -
j_gene: TRBJ2-1
v_gene: TRBV19
d_gene: TRBD2
CDR3aa: CASSIVAGGRNEQFF
CDR3nt: TGTGCCAGTAGTATAGTAGCGGGAGGCAGAAATGAGCAGTTCTTC

abundance: -
j_gene: TRBJ2-7
v_gene: TRBV6-6
d_gene: -
CDR3aa: CASYIPQDEQYF
CDR3nt: TGTGCCAGCTACATCCCCCAGGACGAGCAGTACTTC

abundance: -
j_gene: TRBJ2-7
v_gene: TRBV6-4
d_gene: -
CDR3aa: CASSDSWAGGYEQYF
CDR3nt: TGTGCCAGCAGTGACTCTTGGGCCGGGGGCTACGAGCAGTACTTC

abundance: -
j_gene: TRBJ1-2
v_gene: TRBV19
d_gene: -
CDR3aa: CASSDTGSPGYTF
CDR3nt: TGTGCCAGTAGTGATACAGGGTCCCCTGGCTACACCTTC

abundance: -
j_gene: TRBJ2-1
v_gene: TRBV11-3
d_gene: TRBD2
CDR3aa: CASSLRVAGTNEQFF
CDR3nt: TGTGCCAGCAGCTTACGGGTAGCGGGAACTAATGAGCAGTTCTTC

abundance: -
j_gene: TRBJ2-1
v_gene: TRBV4-1
d_gene: TRBD2
CDR3aa: CASSPPPGLAGGRNEQFF
CDR3nt: TGCGCCAGCAGCCCCCCCCCGGGACTAGCGGGAGGTAGGAATGAGCAGTTCTTC

abundance: -
j_gene: TRBJ1-1
v_gene: TRBV6-2/TRBV6-3
d_gene: -
CDR3aa: CASSYLQSNTEAFF
CDR3nt: TGTGCCAGCAGTTATCTACAGAGTAACACTGAAGCTTTCTTT

abundance: -
j_gene: TRBJ1-5
v_gene: TRBV24-1
d_gene: TRBD1
CDR3aa: CATSDPRTGGLGQPQHF
CDR3nt: TGTGCCACCAGTGATCCCAGGACAGGGGGCTTGGGACAGCCCCAGCATTTT

abundance: -
j_gene: TRBJ2-1
v_gene: TRBV5-1
d_gene: TRBD2
CDR3aa: CASSLGLAVMSSYNEQFF
CDR3nt: TGCGCCAGCAGCCTGGGACTAGCGGTTATGAGCTCCTACAATGAGCAGTTCTTC

abundance: -
j_gene: TRBJ1-5
v_gene: TRBV5-5
d_gene: TRBD1
CDR3aa: CASSLYRTGGNQPQHF
CDR3nt: TGTGCCAGCAGCTTGTACCGGACAGGGGGTAATCAGCCCCAGCATTTT

abundance: -
j_gene: TRBJ1-4
v_gene: TRBV6-5
d_gene: -
CDR3aa: CASRHRDEKLFF
CDR3nt: TGTGCCAGCCGGCACAGGGATGAAAAACTGTTTTTT

abundance: -
j_gene: TRBJ1-5
v_gene: TRBV24-1
d_gene: TRBD1
CDR3aa: CATSDSRTGPFNQPQHF
CDR3nt: TGTGCCACCAGTGATTCAAGGACAGGGCCCTTCAATCAGCCCCAGCATTTT

abundance: -
j_gene: TRBJ1-1
v_gene: TRBV19
d_gene: TRBD1
CDR3aa: CASTWDRVGEAFF
CDR3nt: TGTGCCAGTACATGGGACAGGGTCGGTGAAGCTTTCTTT

abundance: once
j_gene: TRBJ1-2
v_gene: TRBV7-8
d_gene: -
CDR3aa: CASSLGRDNYGYTF
CDR3nt: TGTGCCAGCAGCTTAGGTAGAGATAACTATGGCTACACCTTC

abundance: -
j_gene: TRBJ1-3
v_gene: TRBV5-1
d_gene: TRBD1
CDR3aa: CASSYSDRANTIYF
CDR3nt: TGCGCCAGCAGTTACTCCGACAGGGCTAACACCATATATTTT

abundance: -
j_gene: TRBJ1-6
v_gene: TRBV7-9
d_gene: -
CDR3aa: CASSLNLNSPLHF
CDR3nt: TGTGCCAGCAGCTTAAATCTAAATTCACCCCTCCACTTT

abundance: few
j_gene: TRBJ2-7
v_gene: TRBV5-5
d_gene: -
CDR3aa: CASSLSLVTGYEQYF
CDR3nt: TGTGCCAGCAGCTTGTCTCTCGTCACAGGCTACGAGCAGTACTTC